This T cell receptor beta chain originates from a study of T cell repertoires in aging, cancer and after chemotherapy (dated by TCRdb to about 2019). Background for the entire study: Donors spanned six age groups from 30 or younger to 70 or older, with at least three individuals per group. TCR repertoires from healthy donor controls were recorded over periods of several months to years and showed clear clonal overlap between repeated samplings. The complete dataset included some 9 million TCR reads. The study profiled peripheral blood TCR beta repertoires from healthy donors and cancer patients to examine immunoaging and T cell reconstitution after chemotherapy. Alongside under 100 healthy donors serving as a reference group, the cohort included some 210 cancer patients, of whom some 91 had hematological cancers and 110 to 140 had solid cancers. Paper-wide results and their limitations: Median generation probability increased over the chemotherapy interval in both cancer cohorts, suggesting repertoire reconstitution through rebound thymic output. According to the authors, the repertoire data do not permit conclusions about immunological memory after chemotherapy. In healthy donors, the decline in TCR diversity with age was mainly explained by loss of richness, whereas in cancer patients loss of evenness was also found to contribute. Significantly lower blood TCR diversity and higher clonality were observed in untreated patients with hematological or solid cancers than in age-matched healthy donors.

With respect to this clonotype: No antigen is known for it. The input lacks base qualities; no much larger clone sits a single base away.

V is pared back by 0 bases and J by 8 bases, with 14 bases lying between the germline termini. The germline V gene sets CDR1 to SGHRS and CDR2 to YFSETQ. The CDR3 spans 15 residues, from the cysteine through the phenylalanine. Of the read, only the CDR3 DNA is kept; its 45 bases are in frame from base 1. TCR beta rearrangements were amplified from genomic DNA extracted from peripheral blood rather than from sorted cells or RNA. Rearranged TRB sequences spanning V, D and J segments were amplified in a multiplex touch-down PCR with a mixed TRB-A/B primer pool. Illumina adapters and sample indices were added to the amplicons in two consecutive PCR reactions performed with Phusion HS II polymerase. Amplicons were gel-purified using the NucleoSpin Gel and PCR Clean-up kit and were subsequently checked with Qubit and an Agilent 2100 Bioanalyzer. Sequencing of libraries was carried out on an Illumina MiSeq in 600-cycle, single-indexed, paired-end runs. From the authors' description of their analysis: TRB sequences were processed with MiXCR versions 2.12 and 3.0.5. Each unique CDR3 nucleotide sequence was treated as one clone, and only productive sequences with two or more reads were kept. Shannon diversity, evenness, clonality (one minus evenness), and alpha-parameterized diversity profiles from alpha 0 to 5 were included as repertoire metrics. The IGoR algorithm was used to calculate generation probabilities for clones in the paired samples taken before and after chemotherapy. The raw public reads went through TCRdb reprocessing: fastp at Q25, MiXCR clone calling, in-frame beta chains kept. Each record represents a unique CDR3 protein, reported with the most common genes and DNA among its rows. The V and J calls come from TCRdb's annotation, not from the publication. The sample table shows 2,200 or so distinct CDR3 sequences, and around a quarter are seen once. The ten largest clones capture around 13% of the sample.

Material: blood. This sequence was found in a human donor in good health. This chain joins TRBV5-1 to TRBJ1-4; the D segment cannot be called with confidence. Here the CDR3 is given as CASSLAGSLGEKLFF. The DNA is TGCGCCAGCAGCTTGGCGGGCAGCCTGGGAGAAAAACTGTTTTTT. The entire variable domain, with the stretches around the CDR3 drawn from the reference TRBV5-1 and TRBJ1-4 proteins, is KAGVTQTPRYLIKTRGQQVTLSCSPISGHRSVSWYQQTPGQGLQFLFEYFSETQRNKGNFPGRFSGRQFSNSRSEMNVSTLELGDSALYLCASSLAGSLGEKLFFGSGTQLSVL.